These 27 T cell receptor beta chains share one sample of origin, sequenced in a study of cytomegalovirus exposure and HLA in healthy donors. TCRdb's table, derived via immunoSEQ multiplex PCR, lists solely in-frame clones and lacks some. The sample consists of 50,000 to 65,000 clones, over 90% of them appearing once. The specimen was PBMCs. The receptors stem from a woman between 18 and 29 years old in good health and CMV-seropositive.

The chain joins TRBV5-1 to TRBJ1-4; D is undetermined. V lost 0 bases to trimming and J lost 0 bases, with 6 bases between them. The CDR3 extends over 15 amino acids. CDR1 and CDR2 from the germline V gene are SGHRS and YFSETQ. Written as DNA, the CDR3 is TGCGCCAGCAGCTTGGGACACGCAACTAATGAAAAACTGTTTTTT. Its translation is CASSLGHATNEKLFF.

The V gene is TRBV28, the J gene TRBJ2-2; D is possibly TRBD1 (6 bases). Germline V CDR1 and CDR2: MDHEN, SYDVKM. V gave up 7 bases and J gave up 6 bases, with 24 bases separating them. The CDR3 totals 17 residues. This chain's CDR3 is CASTRGYSYINSGELFF. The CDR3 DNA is TGTGCCAGCACGAGGGGGTACTCCTATATAAATTCCGGGGAGCTGTTTTTT.

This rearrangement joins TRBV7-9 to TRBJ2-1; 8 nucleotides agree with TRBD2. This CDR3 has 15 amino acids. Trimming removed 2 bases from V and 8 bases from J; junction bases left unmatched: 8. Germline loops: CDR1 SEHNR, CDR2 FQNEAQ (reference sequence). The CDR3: CASSLIGRASDEQFF. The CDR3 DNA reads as TGTGCCAGCAGCTTAATCGGGAGGGCTTCTGATGAGCAGTTCTTC.

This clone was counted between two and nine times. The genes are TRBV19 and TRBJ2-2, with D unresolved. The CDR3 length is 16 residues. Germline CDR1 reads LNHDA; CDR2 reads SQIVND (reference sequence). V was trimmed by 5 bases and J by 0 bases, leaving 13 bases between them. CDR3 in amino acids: CASSARLAANTGELFF. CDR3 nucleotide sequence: TGTGCCAGTAGTGCTAGACTGGCGGCGAACACCGGGGAGCTGTTTTTT.

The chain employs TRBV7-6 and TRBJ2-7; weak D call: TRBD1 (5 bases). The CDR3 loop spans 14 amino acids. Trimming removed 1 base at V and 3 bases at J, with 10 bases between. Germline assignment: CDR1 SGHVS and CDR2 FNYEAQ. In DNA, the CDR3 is TGTGCCAGCAGCTTAGGGGGCAAGTTCTACGAGCAGTACTTC. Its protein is CASSLGGKFYEQYF.

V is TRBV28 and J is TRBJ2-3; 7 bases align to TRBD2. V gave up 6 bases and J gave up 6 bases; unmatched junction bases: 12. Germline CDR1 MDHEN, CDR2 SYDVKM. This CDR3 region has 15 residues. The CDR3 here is CASRVTGLPRDTQYF. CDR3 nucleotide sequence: TGTGCCAGCAGGGTAACGGGACTACCGAGGGATACGCAGTATTTT.

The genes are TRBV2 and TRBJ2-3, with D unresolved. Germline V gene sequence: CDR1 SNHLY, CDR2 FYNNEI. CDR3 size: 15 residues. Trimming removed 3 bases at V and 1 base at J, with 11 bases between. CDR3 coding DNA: TGTGCCAGCAGTGATCAAAGCCAGGGCACAGATACGCAGTATTTT. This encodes CASSDQSQGTDTQYF.

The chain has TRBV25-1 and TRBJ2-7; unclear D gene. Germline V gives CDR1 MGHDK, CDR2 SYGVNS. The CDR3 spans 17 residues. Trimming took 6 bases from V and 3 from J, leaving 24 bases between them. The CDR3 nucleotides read TGTGCCAGCAGCCCATTCCCTGGTGGGCAGACAAACTACGAGCAGTACTTC. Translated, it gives CASSPFPGGQTNYEQYF.

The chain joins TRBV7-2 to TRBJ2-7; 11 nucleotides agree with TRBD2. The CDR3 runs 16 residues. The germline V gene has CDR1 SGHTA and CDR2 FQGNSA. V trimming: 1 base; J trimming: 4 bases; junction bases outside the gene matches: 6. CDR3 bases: TGTGCCAGCAGCTTAGACTCTAGCGGGGGGATTTACGAGCAGTACTTC. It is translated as CASSLDSSGGIYEQYF.

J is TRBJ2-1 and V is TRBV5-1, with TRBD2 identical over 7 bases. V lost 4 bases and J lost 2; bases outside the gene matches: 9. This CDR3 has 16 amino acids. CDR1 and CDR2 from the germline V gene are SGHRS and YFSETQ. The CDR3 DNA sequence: TGCGCCAGCAGCGCCACCCTAGCGGTGACCTACAATGAGCAGTTCTTC. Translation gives CASSATLAVTYNEQFF.

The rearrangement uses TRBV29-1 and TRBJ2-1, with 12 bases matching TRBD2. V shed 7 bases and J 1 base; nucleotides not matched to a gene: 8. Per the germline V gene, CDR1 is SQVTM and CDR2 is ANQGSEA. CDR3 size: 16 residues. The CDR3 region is CSARLAGEGSYNEQFF. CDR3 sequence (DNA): TGCAGCGCCCGACTAGCGGGAGAGGGGTCCTACAATGAGCAGTTCTTC.

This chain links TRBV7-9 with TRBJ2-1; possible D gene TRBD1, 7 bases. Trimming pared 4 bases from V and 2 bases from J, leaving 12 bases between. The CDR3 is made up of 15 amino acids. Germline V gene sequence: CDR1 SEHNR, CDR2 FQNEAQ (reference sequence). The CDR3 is CASSWRDSPYNEQFF. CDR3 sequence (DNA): TGTGCCAGCAGCTGGCGGGACAGCCCCTACAATGAGCAGTTCTTC.

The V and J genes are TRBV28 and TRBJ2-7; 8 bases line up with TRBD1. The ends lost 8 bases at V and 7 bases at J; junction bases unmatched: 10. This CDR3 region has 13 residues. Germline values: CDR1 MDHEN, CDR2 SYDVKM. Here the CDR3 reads CASGQGPPFEQYF. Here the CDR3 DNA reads TGTGCCAGCGGACAGGGCCCACCTTTTGAGCAGTACTTC.

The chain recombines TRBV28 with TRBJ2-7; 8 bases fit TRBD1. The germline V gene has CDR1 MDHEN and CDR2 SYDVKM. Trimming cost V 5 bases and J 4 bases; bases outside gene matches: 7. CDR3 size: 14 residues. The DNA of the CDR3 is TGTGCCAGCAGTACAGGGGGGCCTTGGTACGAGCAGTACTTC. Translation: CASSTGGPWYEQYF.

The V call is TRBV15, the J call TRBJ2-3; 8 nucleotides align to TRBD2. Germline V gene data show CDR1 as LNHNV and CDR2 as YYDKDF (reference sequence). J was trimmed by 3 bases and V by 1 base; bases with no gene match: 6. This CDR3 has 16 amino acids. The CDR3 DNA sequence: TGTGCCACCAGCAGAGGGGCAGCGGGAGTTACAGATACGCAGTATTTT. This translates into CATSRGAAGVTDTQYF.

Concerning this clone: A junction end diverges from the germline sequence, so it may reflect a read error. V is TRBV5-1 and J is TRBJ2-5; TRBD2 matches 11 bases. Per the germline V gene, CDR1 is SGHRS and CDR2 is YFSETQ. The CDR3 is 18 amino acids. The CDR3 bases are TGCGCCAGCAGCTTATCCGGTCTACTAGCGGGGGTACAAGGGACCCAGTACTTC. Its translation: CASSLSGLLAGVQGTQYF. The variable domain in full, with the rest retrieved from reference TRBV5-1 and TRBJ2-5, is KAGVTQTPRYLIKTRGQQVTLSCSPISGHRSVSWYQQTPGQGLQFLFEYFSETQRNKGNFPGRFSGRQFSNSRSEMNVSTLELGDSALYLCASSLSGLLAGVQGTQYFGPGTRLLVL.

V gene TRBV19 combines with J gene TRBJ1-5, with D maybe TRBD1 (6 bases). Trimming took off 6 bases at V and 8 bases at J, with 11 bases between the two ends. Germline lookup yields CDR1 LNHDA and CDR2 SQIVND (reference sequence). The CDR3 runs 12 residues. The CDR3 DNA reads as TGTGCCAGTAGCCGACCAGGGGAGCCCCAGCATTTT. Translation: CASSRPGEPQHF.

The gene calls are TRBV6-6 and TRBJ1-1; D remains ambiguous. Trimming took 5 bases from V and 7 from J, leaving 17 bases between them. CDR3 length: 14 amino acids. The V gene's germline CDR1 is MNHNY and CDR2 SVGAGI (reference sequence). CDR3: CASSPELRAYEAFF. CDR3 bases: TGTGCCAGCAGTCCCGAACTGAGGGCCTATGAAGCTTTCTTT.

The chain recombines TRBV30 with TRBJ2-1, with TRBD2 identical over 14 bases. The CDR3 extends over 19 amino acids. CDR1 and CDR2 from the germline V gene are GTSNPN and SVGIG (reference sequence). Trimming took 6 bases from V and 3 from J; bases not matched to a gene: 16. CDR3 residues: CACLPGGGTSGRSYNEQFF. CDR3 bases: TGTGCCTGCCTGCCCGGGGGGGGGACTAGCGGGAGAAGCTACAATGAGCAGTTCTTC.

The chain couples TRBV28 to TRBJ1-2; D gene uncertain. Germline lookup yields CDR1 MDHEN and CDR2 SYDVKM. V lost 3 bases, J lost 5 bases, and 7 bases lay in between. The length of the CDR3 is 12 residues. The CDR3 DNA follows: TGTGCCAGCAGTTTCGCGGGGTATGGCTACACCTTC. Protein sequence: CASSFAGYGYTF.

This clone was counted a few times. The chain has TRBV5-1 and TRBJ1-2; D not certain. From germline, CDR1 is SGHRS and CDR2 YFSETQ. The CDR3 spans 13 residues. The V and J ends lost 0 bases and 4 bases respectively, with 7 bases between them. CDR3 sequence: CASSLGAGYGYTF. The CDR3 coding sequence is TGCGCCAGCAGCTTGGGGGCAGGCTATGGCTACACCTTC.

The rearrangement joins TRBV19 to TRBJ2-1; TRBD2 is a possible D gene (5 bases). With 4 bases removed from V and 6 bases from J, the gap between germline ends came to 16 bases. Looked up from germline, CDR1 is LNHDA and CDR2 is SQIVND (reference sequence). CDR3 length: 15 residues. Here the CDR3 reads CASSRVGEGRNEQFF. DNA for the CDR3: TGTGCCAGTAGTAGAGTCGGTGAGGGCCGCAATGAGCAGTTCTTC.

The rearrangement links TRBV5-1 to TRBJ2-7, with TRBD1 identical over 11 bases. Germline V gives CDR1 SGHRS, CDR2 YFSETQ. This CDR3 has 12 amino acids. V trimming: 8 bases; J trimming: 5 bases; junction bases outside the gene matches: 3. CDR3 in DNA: TGCGCCAGTGGACAGGGGGCTCACGAGCAGTACTTC. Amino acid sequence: CASGQGAHEQYF.

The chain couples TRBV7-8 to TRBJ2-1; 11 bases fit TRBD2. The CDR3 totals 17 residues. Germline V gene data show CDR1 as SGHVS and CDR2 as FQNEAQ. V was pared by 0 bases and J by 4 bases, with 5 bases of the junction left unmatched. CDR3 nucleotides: TGTGCCAGCAGCTTAGCTCTGGGACTAGCGGTTTACAATGAGCAGTTCTTC. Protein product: CASSLALGLAVYNEQFF.

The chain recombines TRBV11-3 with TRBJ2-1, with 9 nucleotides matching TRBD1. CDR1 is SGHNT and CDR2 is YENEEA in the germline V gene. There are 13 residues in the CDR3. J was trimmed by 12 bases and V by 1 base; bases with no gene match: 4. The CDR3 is CASSLVPGQGQFF. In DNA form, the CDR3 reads TGTGCCAGCAGCTTAGTCCCGGGACAGGGGCAGTTCTTC.

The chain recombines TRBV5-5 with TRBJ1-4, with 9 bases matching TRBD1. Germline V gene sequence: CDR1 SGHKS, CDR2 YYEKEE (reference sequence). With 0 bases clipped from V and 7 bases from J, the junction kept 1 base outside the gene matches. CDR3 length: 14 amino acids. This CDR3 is CASSLGQGGEKLFF. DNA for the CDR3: TGTGCCAGCAGCTTGGGACAGGGGGGTGAAAAACTGTTTTTT.

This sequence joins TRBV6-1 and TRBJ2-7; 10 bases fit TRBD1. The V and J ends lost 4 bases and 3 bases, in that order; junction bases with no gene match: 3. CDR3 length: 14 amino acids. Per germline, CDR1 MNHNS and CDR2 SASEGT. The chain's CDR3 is CASSAGTGVYEQYF. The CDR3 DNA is TGTGCCAGCAGTGCCGGGACAGGGGTCTACGAGCAGTACTTC.